This TCR beta chain appears in the sequencing data of a study of OX40 agonist ivuxolimab in advanced cancers. Blood samples were obtained at baseline, cycle 4 day 1, and cycle 7 day 1. Using immunoSEQ multiplex PCR, the repertoire was profiled, and TCRdb retains in-frame clones only, with some absent. This repertoire shows tens of thousands of clones, approximately 90% found once; its top ten account for more than 0.75%. The CDR3 has 19 residues. Trimming removed 1 base from V and 5 bases from J, with 23 bases in between. Germline CDR1 and CDR2: MGHRA and YSYEKL. Source: CD4+ or CD8+ T cells sorted from blood, taken in a trial of the OX40 agonist ivuxolimab. This receptor was taken from an adult with an advanced solid tumor such as melanoma, head and neck, liver or kidney cancer. The chain has TRBV4-1 and TRBJ2-2; possible D gene TRBD2, 5 bases. The CDR3 nucleotides read TGCGCCAGCAGCCAAGGCCCCCTCTCCTCCAAGAGGAGGACCGGGGAGCTGTTTTTT. It specifies CASSQGPLSSKRRTGELFF.